Shown below are 3 T cell receptor beta chains from a single sample sequenced in a study of cytomegalovirus exposure and HLA in healthy donors. The protocol was immunoSEQ multiplex PCR, while the TCRdb copy is restricted to in-frame clones and leaves out a portion. The sample carries 150,000 to 200,000 clones, 70% to 85% recorded once. Material for sequencing was PBMCs. The source is a woman under 40 in good health and CMV-seropositive.

The genes are TRBV5-6 and TRBJ2-2, with a tentative D call TRBD2 (5 bases). V was cut by 0 bases and J by 6 bases, with 12 bases left in between. Germline CDR1 is SGHDT and CDR2 is YYEEEE. This CDR3 region has 15 residues. The DNA for the CDR3 is TGTGCCAGCAGCTTGGTGGGAGCGGTGGCCGGGGAGCTGTTTTTT. This encodes CASSLVGAVAGELFF.

The gene calls are TRBV5-6 and TRBJ1-1, with a weak D call TRBD1 (6 bases). Looked up from germline, CDR1 is SGHDT and CDR2 is YYEEEE. Trimming pared 3 bases from V and 5 bases from J, leaving 14 bases between. This CDR3 comprises 14 residues. CDR3 residues: CASSSRKRGTEAFF. The CDR3 DNA follows: TGTGCCAGCAGCTCCCGTAAAAGGGGGACTGAAGCTTTCTTT.

The chain uses TRBV6-1 and TRBJ1-1; TRBD1 matches 7 bases. This CDR3 comprises 14 residues. Trimming removed 4 bases from V and 2 bases from J; junction bases left unmatched: 4. Looked up from germline, CDR1 is MNHNS and CDR2 is SASEGT. CDR3 DNA sequence: TGTGCCAGCAGTGCAAGGGGGCGCAACACTGAAGCTTTCTTT. This sequence encodes CASSARGRNTEAFF.